A selection of T cell receptor beta chains follows, all from one sample in a study of response to subunit inactivated influenza vaccine. TCRdb fed the RT-PCR reads into MiXCR, producing one record per CDR3 protein. The sample lists more than 550,000 distinct CDR3 sequences; 11% were seen once. These data also featured in a second study, about T cells expressing NK-cell markers.

The material was PBMCs from blood, obtained on the day of vaccination. These receptors were taken from a man between 50 and 59 years old who received an inactivated influenza vaccine. Both conserved end residues are part of each CDR3. Each record gives: D gene, V gene, clone size, J gene, CDR3 protein, CDR3 DNA. D genes are given only for firm matches. Clone size is not always given. Where it is, it says once, few, many or a class for expanded clones.

-	TRBV4-1	-	TRBJ2-1	CASSQDWNIRVNEQFF	TGCGCCAGCAGCCAAGATTGGAATATAAGGGTTAATGAGCAGTTCTTC
TRBD2	TRBV20-1	few	TRBJ2-7	CSASQAGGQNEQYF	TGCAGTGCTTCCCAAGCGGGAGGGCAAAACGAGCAGTACTTC
TRBD1	TRBV30	-	TRBJ1-2	CAWSDRGYYGYTF	TGTGCCTGGTCGGACAGGGGGTACTATGGCTACACCTTC
TRBD2	TRBV20-1	few	TRBJ2-1	CSARDRTGTSGRLNYNEQFF	TGCAGTGCTAGAGATAGGACCGGGACTAGCGGGAGGCTCAACTACAATGAGCAGTTCTTC
TRBD2	TRBV3-1	-	TRBJ2-1	CASSQTISGRYWNEQFF	TGTGCCAGCAGCCAAACTATTAGCGGGAGGTATTGGAATGAGCAGTTCTTC
-	TRBV7-6	few	TRBJ2-3	CASSLASGGPNTQYF	TGTGCCAGCAGCTTAGCTAGCGGAGGCCCAAATACGCAGTATTTT
-	TRBV5-6	few	TRBJ2-5	CASSWPRSETQYF	TGTGCCAGCAGCTGGCCGAGGTCGGAGACCCAGTACTTC
TRBD1	TRBV11-2	-	TRBJ1-2	CASSSGYHQGAHGYTF	TGTGCCAGCAGCTCTGGATATCATCAGGGGGCTCATGGCTACACCTTC
-	TRBV30	-	TRBJ2-5	CAWSVWGGLGETQYF	TGTGCCTGGAGTGTATGGGGGGGCCTCGGAGAGACCCAGTACTTC
-	TRBV29-1	many	TRBJ2-1	CSVEAGGTYNEQFF	TGCAGCGTTGAAGCCGGGGGTACCTACAATGAGCAGTTCTTC
TRBD1	TRBV2	-	TRBJ2-4	CASSELTGEVAKNIQYF	TGTGCCAGCAGTGAACTGACAGGGGAGGTGGCCAAAAACATTCAGTACTTC
TRBD1	TRBV29-1	few	TRBJ2-7	CSGSDGTGSYEQYF	TGCAGCGGGAGTGATGGGACAGGATCGTACGAGCAGTACTTC
-	TRBV3-1	-	TRBJ2-7	CASSQARQHPFYEQYF	TGTGCCAGCAGCCAAGCCAGACAACATCCCTTCTACGAGCAGTACTTC
TRBD1	TRBV20-1	few	TRBJ2-7	CSAHRDSIPYEQYF	TGCAGTGCTCACCGGGACAGTATTCCCTACGAGCAGTACTTC
-	TRBV6-2/TRBV6-3	few	TRBJ1-6	CASSYFGTYNNSPLHF	TGTGCCAGCAGTTACTTCGGGACATACAATAATTCACCCCTCCACTTT
-	TRBV5-1	few	TRBJ2-2	CASSPDRELFF	TGCGCCAGCAGCCCCGACAGGGAGCTGTTTTTT
-	TRBV20-1	-	TRBJ2-1	CSVSKEAGYNEQFF	TGCAGTGTCTCTAAGGAAGCTGGCTACAATGAGCAGTTCTTC
TRBD1	TRBV7-2	many	TRBJ2-7	CASSTDRNFYEQYF	TGTGCCAGCAGCACGGACAGGAACTTCTACGAGCAGTACTTC
TRBD1	TRBV4-1	many	TRBJ1-4	CASSQAGGTNEKLFF	TGCGCCAGCAGCCAAGCAGGGGGGACTAATGAAAAACTGTTTTTT
-	TRBV7-2	few	TRBJ2-3	CASSSRPGGSTDTQYF	TGTGCCAGCAGCTCTCGCCCTGGGGGAAGCACAGATACGCAGTATTTT
-	TRBV20-1	-	TRBJ1-2	CSANSGTAYGYTF	TGCAGTGCGAACAGCGGGACGGCCTATGGCTACACCTTC
TRBD2	TRBV2	many	TRBJ2-1	CASSPGTSYYNEQFF	TGTGCCAGCAGTCCCGGGACTAGCTACTACAATGAGCAGTTCTTC
-	TRBV7-6	-	TRBJ2-3	CASSPRETLASTDTQYF	TGTGCCAGCAGCCCTCGAGAGACCCTCGCTAGCACAGATACGCAGTATTTT
TRBD2	TRBV2	-	TRBJ2-2	CASSTSGRPSTGELFF	TGTGCCAGTTCGACTAGCGGGAGGCCTTCGACCGGGGAGCTGTTTTTT
-	TRBV12-3/TRBV12-4	many	TRBJ1-5	CASSSSVGYQPQHF	TGTGCCAGCAGTTCCTCGGTGGGCTATCAGCCCCAGCATTTT
TRBD2	TRBV3-1	-	TRBJ2-5	CASSQALAGGPRKTQYF	TGTGCCAGCAGCCAAGCGCTAGCGGGGGGGCCGCGAAAGACCCAGTACTTC
-	TRBV5-1	few	TRBJ2-5	CASSADQETQYF	TGCGCCAGCAGCGCGGACCAAGAGACCCAGTACTTC
-	TRBV5-1	-	TRBJ2-1	CASSLLLAGSYNEQFF	TGCGCCAGCAGCTTGTTACTAGCAGGCTCCTACAATGAGCAGTTCTTC
-	TRBV27	few	TRBJ2-3	CASSPNPAEYTDTQYF	TGTGCCAGCAGTCCCAATCCAGCGGAGTACACAGATACGCAGTATTTT
TRBD2	TRBV15	-	TRBJ2-3	CATSRVWGGYTDTQYF	TGTGCCACCAGCAGGGTATGGGGGGGTTACACAGATACGCAGTATTTT
TRBD1	TRBV12-3/TRBV12-4	many	TRBJ1-1	CASRRTGEGTEAFF	TGTGCCAGCAGAAGGACAGGGGAAGGCACTGAAGCTTTCTTT
-	TRBV15	few	TRBJ2-1	CATSRVPRTLNEQFF	TGTGCCACCAGCAGAGTTCCAAGGACCCTTAATGAGCAGTTCTTC
-	TRBV7-9	-	TRBJ2-3	CASSPTPKPGTQYF	TGTGCCAGCAGCCCGACCCCTAAGCCGGGTACGCAGTATTTT
-	TRBV4-1	few	TRBJ1-4	CASSQNLGITNEKLFF	TGCGCCAGCAGCCAAAATTTAGGCATAACTAATGAAAAACTGTTTTTT
TRBD1	TRBV27	-	TRBJ2-7	CASSEQGRTYYEQYF	TGTGCCAGCAGTGAACAGGGGCGTACCTACTACGAGCAGTACTTC
-	TRBV19	few	TRBJ2-1	CATRKGTRSYNEQFF	TGTGCCACCAGGAAAGGGACCCGTTCCTACAATGAGCAGTTCTTC
TRBD1	TRBV4-3	-	TRBJ1-4	CASSQDVRTGEGKLFF	TGCGCCAGCAGCCAAGATGTCAGGACAGGGGAAGGAAAACTGTTTTTT
-	TRBV6-2/TRBV6-3	many	TRBJ2-2	CASSYSKGGLSTGELFF	TGTGCCAGCAGTTACTCCAAAGGGGGACTTTCCACCGGGGAGCTGTTTTTT
-	TRBV18	-	TRBJ2-2	CASSPPTGHTGELFF	TGTGCCAGCTCACCCCCGACAGGACACACCGGGGAGCTGTTTTTT